A single sample is the source of the 18 T cell receptor beta chains below, sequenced in a study of glioma-infiltrating T cells after dendritic cell vaccination. Sample time point: after dendritic cell vaccination, including at tumor progression/relapse. Data came from immunoSEQ multiplex PCR; TCRdb stores just in-frame clones and leaves some out. The sample consists of 90,000 to 95,000 clones, more than 80% of them appearing once. Sample: blood, taken after dendritic cell vaccination. These receptors came from a human donor with glioblastoma.

The chain employs TRBV9 and TRBJ2-1; D not resolved. V gave up 3 bases and J gave up 5 bases, with 6 bases separating them. Looked up from germline, CDR1 is SGDLS and CDR2 is YYNGEE. The CDR3 consists of 12 residues. This CDR3 reads CASSARNNEQFF. The CDR3 DNA follows: TGTGCCAGCAGCGCGCGAAACAATGAGCAGTTCTTC.

In its sample, this clone was seen once. The rearrangement uses TRBV10-3 and TRBJ1-2; no firm D call. The CDR3 is made up of 13 amino acids. The V and J ends lost 6 bases and 3 bases respectively, with 11 bases between them. Germline values: CDR1 ENHRY, CDR2 SYGVKD. CDR3 bases: TGTGCCATCAGCCCGGACTCCGACTATGGCTACACCTTC. Protein sequence: CAISPDSDYGYTF.

This clone was seen a handful of times. V usage is TRBV7-6 and J usage is TRBJ2-1; TRBD2 aligns across 8 bases. Germline V lookup: CDR1 SGHVS, CDR2 FNYEAQ. This CDR3 contains 16 residues. Trimming removed 2 bases from V and 6 bases from J; junction bases left unmatched: 9. The CDR3 nucleotides read TGTGCCAGCAGCTTAATAGCGGGGAGCCCCCCCAATGAGCAGTTCTTC. Translated, it gives CASSLIAGSPPNEQFF.

This clone has just one count. The chain couples TRBV5-6 to TRBJ2-5; maybe TRBD1 (6 bases). The V gene lost 5 bases and the J gene lost 1 base, with 15 bases spanning the gap. The CDR3 length is 15 residues. CDR1 and CDR2 from the germline V gene are SGHDT and YYEEEE. CDR3 DNA: TGTGCCAGCAGTGTATACTGGACAGCCCAAGAGACCCAGTACTTC. Protein: CASSVYWTAQETQYF.

This rearrangement joins TRBV2 to TRBJ1-4; the D gene is possibly TRBD1 (5 bases). V lost 6 bases and J 6 bases, leaving 17 bases between the germline ends. The germline CDR1 and CDR2 sequences are SNHLY and FYNNEI. The CDR3 loop spans 15 amino acids. CDR3 sequence reads: CASREQGLGDEKLFF. CDR3 nucleotides: TGTGCCAGCAGGGAGCAAGGGTTAGGGGATGAAAAACTGTTTTTT.

The chain uses TRBV7-3 and TRBJ2-1; 10 nucleotides agree with TRBD2. Germline V gene sequence: CDR1 SGHTA, CDR2 FQGTGA. V lost 5 bases and J lost 5; bases outside the gene matches: 6. The CDR3 runs 15 residues. CDR3 sequence reads: CASSPSGRADNEQFF. For the CDR3, the DNA is TGTGCCAGCAGCCCTAGCGGGAGAGCTGACAATGAGCAGTTCTTC.

The genes are TRBV12-5 and TRBJ2-7, with D perhaps matching TRBD2 (5 bases). Germline V gene data show CDR1 as LGHNT and CDR2 as FRNRAP. The CDR3 runs to 15 residues. V was pared by 2 bases and J by 4 bases, with 15 bases between. CDR3 nucleotides: TGTGCTAGTGGTTTGATCCCGACCCGAGGGTACGAGCAGTACGTC. It codes for CASGLIPTRGYEQYV.

With regard to this clone: Within the sample, other DNA sequences also encode this same CDR3. The chain carries TRBV5-4 and TRBJ2-7, with 7 bases identical to TRBD1. The CDR3 length is 14 residues. Looked up from germline, CDR1 is SGHNT and CDR2 is YYREEE (reference sequence). After removal of 4 bases from V and 7 bases from J, the junction contained 11 bases not matched to a gene. The CDR3 DNA follows: TGTGCCAGCAGCCCCCAGACAGGGTCTGGTGAGCAGTACGTC. Its translation: CASSPQTGSGEQYV.

V and J are TRBV19 and TRBJ1-5; no reliable D call. Germline values: CDR1 LNHDA, CDR2 SQIVND (reference sequence). The CDR3 loop spans 16 amino acids. V gave up 0 bases and J gave up 1 base, with 10 bases separating them. The CDR3 is CASSIDTSVSNQPQHF. CDR3 nucleotide sequence: TGTGCCAGTAGTATAGATACTAGCGTCAGCAATCAGCCCCAGCATTTT.

The chain employs TRBV6-5 and TRBJ1-1, with D hard to call. Per the germline V gene, CDR1 is MNHEY and CDR2 is SVGAGI. This CDR3 contains 16 residues. V gave up 2 bases and J gave up 2 bases, with 15 bases separating them. Here the CDR3 DNA reads TGTGCCAGCAGTTACCAGGCTGCTCGGATTAACACTGAAGCTTTCTTT. Amino acid sequence: CASSYQAARINTEAFF.

The chain uses TRBV19 and TRBJ2-7; 9 bases line up with TRBD2. The CDR3 extends over 15 amino acids. CDR1 and CDR2 (germline): LNHDA, SQIVND (reference sequence). V shed 6 bases, J shed 3 bases, and the junction held 9 bases outside the gene matches. The chain's CDR3 is CASRPSSGGRYEQYF. Here the CDR3 DNA reads TGTGCCAGTAGGCCCTCCAGCGGGGGGCGCTACGAGCAGTACTTC.

The chain joins TRBV6-5 to TRBJ2-5; D gene ambiguous. Germline loops: CDR1 MNHEY, CDR2 SVGAGI. V was pared by 0 bases and J by 4 bases, with 12 bases between. This CDR3 region has 15 residues. CDR3 nucleotide sequence: TGTGCCAGCAGTTACTCGAATTCAGGCCGAGAGACCCAGTACTTC. Encoded protein: CASSYSNSGRETQYF.

The V and J genes are TRBV21-1 and TRBJ1-1. TRBV21-1 has pseudogene status. The CDR3 has 16 residues. DNA of the CDR3: TGTGCCAGCAGAAATAGAGCATCCCCGATGAACACTGAAGCTTTCTTT. This sequence encodes CASRNRASPMNTEAFF.

The rearrangement links TRBV30 to TRBJ2-1, with 8 bases aligning to TRBD2. V trimming: 4 bases; J trimming: 6 bases; junction bases outside the gene matches: 20. There are 18 residues in the CDR3. The V gene's germline CDR1 is GTSNPN and CDR2 SVGIG (reference sequence). Written as DNA, the CDR3 is TGTGCCTGGAAAGTTTTTTGGAGCGGGAGAACTCTGGGCAATGAGCAGTTCTTC. Encoded protein: CAWKVFWSGRTLGNEQFF.

The chain recombines TRBV18 with TRBJ1-1; TRBD1 matches 11 bases. This CDR3 is built from 15 residues. The V gene's germline CDR1 is KGHSH and CDR2 LQKENI. The V segment lost 3 bases and the J segment 1 base; nucleotides outside the gene matches: 1. The CDR3 sequence: CASSPGTGGNTEAFF. In DNA, the CDR3 is TGTGCCAGCTCACCGGGGACAGGGGGGAACACTGAAGCTTTCTTT.

The V and J genes are TRBV5-6 and TRBJ1-4, with D unclear. Germline V gene data show CDR1 as SGHDT and CDR2 as YYEEEE. The CDR3 has 15 amino acids. The V end lost 4 bases, the J end lost 6 bases, and 16 bases lay between the germline ends. The CDR3 region has the DNA TGTGCCAGCAGCGGTGTGGGGAGCTTGGATGAAAAACTGTTTTTT. It translates to CASSGVGSLDEKLFF.

The CDR3: CASSLSVTGELFF. CDR3 in DNA: TGTGCCAGCAGCCTGTCGGTTACCGGGGAGCTGTTTTTT. The V call is TRBV4-2, the J call TRBJ2-2; D is ambiguous. With 4 bases removed from V and 5 bases from J, the gap between germline ends came to 8 bases. Germline values: CDR1 LGHNA, CDR2 YNFKEQ. This CDR3 is built from 13 residues.

This clone occurred a few times. The chain recombines TRBV5-1 with TRBJ2-2; unclear D gene. CDR1 is SGHRS, CDR2 YFSETQ, per germline. CDR3 length: 18 amino acids. V lost 1 base, J lost 1 base, and 17 bases lay in between. CDR3 DNA sequence: TGCGCCAGCAGCTTGAGGAGTTTGGGTAACGAGAACACCGGGGAGCTGTTTTTT. This sequence encodes CASSLRSLGNENTGELFF.